These 30 T cell receptor beta chains originate from one sample sequenced in a study of shared clonotypes between healthy human individuals. Naivety among CD8 cells was defined by CD45RO negativity and positive CCR7 selection, thereby excluding terminally differentiated effector memory CD45RA+ cells. The assay was immunoSEQ multiplex PCR, and TCRdb's table has in-frame clones only and misses some. The table shows approximately 650,000 clones, with around 95% occurring only once. The sample consisted of naive CD8+ T cells sorted from blood. All receptors come from a woman aged 25 to 39 in good health.

This chain connects TRBV19 to TRBJ2-7; TRBD1 matches 9 bases. The junction had 7 bases not matched to a gene; V was cut back by 4 bases and J by 6 bases. This CDR3 is built from 14 residues. Germline CDR1 is LNHDA and CDR2 is SQIVND (reference sequence). CDR3 DNA sequence: TGTGCCAGTAGTAGCGGGACAGGGCTAGGCGAGCAGTACTTC. Residues: CASSSGTGLGEQYF.

The V gene is TRBV6-1, the J gene TRBJ2-7; 12 bases line up with TRBD2. The length of the CDR3 is 15 residues. The germline gives CDR1 MNHNS, CDR2 SASEGT. V lost 7 bases to trimming and J lost 5 bases; unmatched junction nucleotides: 9. CDR3 loop: CASTLLAGGPDEQYF. In nucleotides, the CDR3 is TGTGCCAGCACCCTCCTAGCGGGAGGGCCCGACGAGCAGTACTTC.

This clone has a single count. The junction differs from germline at one of its ends, possibly a read error. The chain carries TRBV6-1 and TRBJ2-7; D perhaps matches TRBD1 (5 bases). CDR3 length equals 14 residues. Germline V gene lookup returns CDR1 MNHNS and CDR2 SASEGT. The CDR3 DNA sequence: TGTGCCAACAGTGAAAGGACACACTCCTACGAGCAGTACTTC. It codes for CANSERTHSYEQYF.

V gene TRBV6-5 combines with J gene TRBJ2-7, with D possibly TRBD2 on 6 matching bases. CDR1 is MNHEY, CDR2 SVGAGI, per germline. The length of the CDR3 is 13 residues. Trimming shortened V by 4 bases and J by 5 bases, and 12 bases separated the two germline ends. CDR3 DNA: TGTGCCAGCAGTTTGGAGGAGCGGGACGAGCAGTACTTC. It translates to CASSLEERDEQYF.

The chain couples TRBV18 to TRBJ1-5, with D perhaps TRBD1 (5 bases). V shed 2 bases and J shed 4 bases, with 21 bases lying between them. From germline, CDR1 is KGHSH and CDR2 LQKENI. The CDR3 spans 18 residues. The CDR3 DNA is TGTGCCAGCTCACCAGAGGTTGGGGGACTCCAAGTTAATCAGCCCCAGCATTTT. Its translation is CASSPEVGGLQVNQPQHF.

This clone is a singleton in its sample. This sequence joins TRBV6-1 and TRBJ2-1; D gene ambiguous. The CDR3 extends over 16 amino acids. Germline CDR1 is MNHNS and CDR2 is SASEGT. V shed 0 bases and J shed 0 bases, with 9 bases lying between them. CDR3 sequence reads: CASSEARLSSYNEQFF. DNA of the CDR3: TGTGCCAGCAGTGAAGCACGACTTAGCTCCTACAATGAGCAGTTCTTC.

This clone was counted between two and nine times. The chain recombines TRBV7-9 with TRBJ1-1; 8 bases are a match to TRBD1. The CDR3 sequence is 12 residues long. With V trimmed by 5 bases and J by 11 bases, 7 bases remained unmatched. Per germline, CDR1 SEHNR and CDR2 FQNEAQ (reference sequence). The CDR3 here is CASSGQGVGAFF. The CDR3 coding sequence is TGTGCCAGCAGCGGACAGGGAGTCGGGGCTTTCTTT. The complete variable domain, with remaining parts taken from reference TRBV7-9 and TRBJ1-1, reads DTGVSQNPRHKITKRGQNVTFRCDPISEHNRLYWYRQTLGQGPEFLTYFQNEAQLEKSRLLSDRFSAERPKGSFSTLEIQRTEQGDSAMYLCASSGQGVGAFFGQGTRLTVV.

Comment on this clone: Distinct nucleotide sequences in the sample also encode this CDR3. The rearrangement uses TRBV6-1 and TRBJ2-7; D not resolved. The V gene's germline CDR1 is MNHNS and CDR2 SASEGT. CDR3 size: 13 residues. Trimming took 2 bases from V and 1 from J, leaving 6 bases between them. In nucleotides, the CDR3 is TGTGCCAGCAGTGAACTAGGTTCCTACGAGCAGTACTTC. Its translation is CASSELGSYEQYF.

The chain carries TRBV7-9 and TRBJ2-7, with D perhaps assigned TRBD1 or TRBD2 (5 bases each). V dropped 1 base and J dropped 3 bases, with 10 bases sitting between them. Looked up from germline, CDR1 is SEHNR and CDR2 is FQNEAQ (reference sequence). The CDR3 has 14 amino acids. CDR3 region: CASSLEGRHYEQYF. The CDR3 DNA reads as TGTGCCAGCAGCTTAGAGGGGAGACACTACGAGCAGTACTTC.

About this clone itself: Other nucleotide sequences from this sample produce the same CDR3. This chain joins TRBV28 and TRBJ2-7; D may be TRBD2 (6 bases). This CDR3 comprises 11 residues. Germline CDR1 MDHEN, CDR2 SYDVKM. Deletions cut 7 bases from V and 2 bases from J, with 6 bases between. CDR3 in DNA: TGTGCCAGCAAGCGGGCCTACGAGCAGTACTTC. Amino acid sequence: CASKRAYEQYF.

The chain recombines TRBV11-2 with TRBJ1-2, with D unclear. There are 19 residues in the CDR3. CDR1 and CDR2 (germline): SGHAT, FQNNGV. V was pared by 1 base and J by 1 base, with 22 bases between. The CDR3 reads CASSLADVSSSLDNYGYTF. For the CDR3, the DNA is TGTGCCAGCAGCTTAGCCGACGTTAGTTCTTCATTAGATAACTATGGCTACACCTTC.

The V gene is TRBV28, the J gene TRBJ1-1; D not certain. Trimming shortened V by 6 bases and J by 0 bases, and 11 bases separated the two germline ends. From germline, CDR1 is MDHEN and CDR2 SYDVKM. The CDR3 totals 14 residues. The CDR3 sequence is CASSARGMNTEAFF. In DNA form, the CDR3 reads TGTGCCAGCAGCGCAAGAGGGATGAACACTGAAGCTTTCTTT.

The rearrangement links TRBV28 to TRBJ1-1, with D perhaps matching TRBD1 (5 bases). The CDR3 is 15 residues long. Germline CDR1 is MDHEN and CDR2 is SYDVKM. V shed 2 bases and J shed 5 bases, with 15 bases lying between them. In nucleotides, the CDR3 is TGTGCCAGCAGTTTAATCCGAGGGGCGGGTACTGAAGCTTTCTTT. Translating it yields CASSLIRGAGTEAFF.

This clone is a singleton in its sample. The V call is TRBV7-3, the J call TRBJ2-1; D unclear. Germline V CDR1 and CDR2: SGHTA, FQGTGA. The CDR3 totals 16 residues. Trimming removed 5 bases from V and 8 bases from J, with 22 bases in between. The CDR3 DNA follows: TGTGCCAGCAGCCTCATAGCCGGAGTCTCCGCGGATGAGCAGTTCTTC. Translating gives CASSLIAGVSADEQFF.

The chain joins TRBV27 to TRBJ1-5; D might be TRBD1 (5 bases). The germline V gene encodes CDR1 MNHEY and CDR2 SMNVEV (reference sequence). Trimming left V 7 bases short and J 2 bases short, with 15 bases between. The CDR3 has 15 residues. CDR3 nucleotides: TGTGCCAGCAAAATTTCGATGGGGGGCAATCAGCCCCAGCATTTT. It specifies CASKISMGGNQPQHF.

The rearrangement joins TRBV5-4 to TRBJ1-1, with D unclear. The CDR3 is 13 amino acids. The V end was cut by 2 bases, the J end by 4 bases, with 9 bases between. CDR1 and CDR2 (germline): SGHNT, YYREEE (reference sequence). CDR3 loop: CASSFGKGTEAFF. CDR3 DNA: TGTGCCAGCAGCTTCGGGAAGGGCACTGAAGCTTTCTTT.

The chain uses TRBV6-5 and TRBJ2-7; a possible D gene is TRBD2 (6 bases). The CDR3 is 14 amino acids. In germline, CDR1 is MNHEY, CDR2 SVGAGI. The germline V and J ends were trimmed by 10 bases and 7 bases, with 23 bases remaining between them. The CDR3 nucleotides are TGTGCCACCTCTCATAGCGGACCTATGGGGGAGCAGTACTTC. Protein product: CATSHSGPMGEQYF.

The rearrangement joins TRBV5-5 to TRBJ2-7, with 14 positions matching TRBD2. Germline V gene lookup returns CDR1 SGHKS and CDR2 YYEKEE (reference sequence). The CDR3 spans 19 residues. Losses at the gene ends were 4 bases for V and 0 bases for J; bases not matched to a gene: 12. CDR3 amino acids: CASSPTLGLAGAFSYEQYF. CDR3 nucleotide sequence: TGTGCCAGCAGCCCCACCCTGGGACTAGCGGGAGCCTTCTCCTACGAGCAGTACTTC.

The chain links TRBV5-1 to TRBJ2-7; D possibly corresponds to TRBD1 (5 bases). Germline V gene sequence: CDR1 SGHRS, CDR2 YFSETQ. The CDR3 runs 13 residues. Trimming pared 0 bases from V and 4 bases from J, leaving 8 bases between. This CDR3 reads CASSLEQEYEQYF. In DNA, the CDR3 is TGCGCCAGCAGCTTGGAACAGGAGTACGAGCAGTACTTC.

This rearrangement joins TRBV7-9 to TRBJ2-3, with 9 bases that match TRBD1. Germline trimming cut 5 bases from V and 0 bases from J; bases unmatched to any gene: 9. The CDR3 runs 17 residues. Germline values: CDR1 SEHNR, CDR2 FQNEAQ (reference sequence). This chain's CDR3 is CASSPHRGTGSTDTQYF. The DNA of the CDR3 is TGTGCCAGCAGCCCGCATAGAGGGACAGGGAGCACAGATACGCAGTATTTT.

The V call is TRBV28, the J call TRBJ2-7; 9 bases line up with TRBD1. CDR3 length: 13 residues. With 6 bases clipped from V and 2 bases from J, the junction kept 2 bases outside the gene matches. Germline loops: CDR1 MDHEN, CDR2 SYDVKM. As DNA, the CDR3 is TGTGCCAGCAGGGACAGGGGCGCCTACGAGCAGTACTTC. Encoded protein: CASRDRGAYEQYF.

The chain is built from TRBV27 and TRBJ2-2, with a tentative D call TRBD2 (5 bases). Trimming took off 5 bases at V and 2 bases at J, with 12 bases between the two ends. The CDR3 runs to 15 residues. The germline CDR1 and CDR2 sequences are MNHEY and SMNVEV (reference sequence). The CDR3: CASSRRSANTGELFF. CDR3 nucleotide sequence: TGTGCCAGCAGTAGACGTAGCGCCAACACCGGGGAGCTGTTTTTT.

The chain joins TRBV5-6 to TRBJ2-7, with D perhaps matching TRBD1 (5 bases). Looked up from germline, CDR1 is SGHDT and CDR2 is YYEEEE. V gave up 4 bases and J gave up 3 bases, with 8 bases separating them. The CDR3 is 12 residues long. The CDR3 DNA sequence: TGTGCCAGCAGCACCGACAGCTACGAGCAGTACTTC. Its translation is CASSTDSYEQYF.

This rearrangement joins TRBV5-6 to TRBJ1-3; no clear D gene. V was clipped by 2 bases and J by 4 bases, with 13 bases between them. Per the germline V gene, CDR1 is SGHDT and CDR2 is YYEEEE. The CDR3 contains 15 residues. In DNA, the CDR3 is TGTGCCAGCAGCTTCATGCCAATCTACGGAAACACCATATATTTT. It codes for CASSFMPIYGNTIYF.

The chain combines TRBV5-5 with TRBJ1-2; no clear D. Germline CDR1 is SGHKS and CDR2 is YYEKEE (reference sequence). The CDR3 loop spans 14 amino acids. The ends were cut back, 0 bases at V and 0 bases at J, with 6 bases in the middle. The CDR3 DNA sequence: TGTGCCAGCAGCTTGGAACGAGCTAACTATGGCTACACCTTC. Protein product: CASSLERANYGYTF.

J is TRBJ2-7 and V is TRBV27, with D perhaps TRBD2 (7 bases). V was cut by 1 base and J by 7 bases, with 14 bases left in between. CDR1 and CDR2 (germline): MNHEY, SMNVEV (reference sequence). The CDR3 covers 14 residues. The CDR3 region is CASSLWGGAGEQYF. The CDR3 DNA follows: TGTGCCAGCAGTTTATGGGGGGGGGCAGGGGAGCAGTACTTC.

A single count supports this clone. The chain is built from TRBV28 and TRBJ1-5, with 7 bases aligning to TRBD1. V trimming: 3 bases; J trimming: 4 bases; junction bases outside the gene matches: 6. The CDR3 is 15 residues long. The germline gives CDR1 MDHEN, CDR2 SYDVKM. The CDR3 reads CASSFGGGGNQPQHF. In DNA, the CDR3 is TGTGCCAGCAGTTTTGGAGGGGGCGGGAATCAGCCCCAGCATTTT.

This chain uses TRBV15 with TRBJ2-5, with D maybe TRBD1 (6 bases). Germline lookup yields CDR1 LNHNV and CDR2 YYDKDF (reference sequence). The V gene lost 9 bases and the J gene lost 3 bases, with 14 bases spanning the gap. The CDR3 covers 13 residues. The DNA for the CDR3 is TGTGCCACTAAACCGGGACACGAAGAGACCCAGTACTTC. It yields the protein CATKPGHEETQYF.

The chain recombines TRBV15 with TRBJ2-5; 9 bases agree with TRBD2. J was trimmed by 4 bases and V by 2 bases; bases with no gene match: 2. There are 14 residues in the CDR3. Looked up from germline, CDR1 is LNHNV and CDR2 is YYDKDF (reference sequence). The CDR3 sequence is CATSRIAGVETQYF. As DNA, the CDR3 is TGTGCCACCAGCAGAATAGCGGGAGTAGAGACCCAGTACTTC.

The rearrangement joins TRBV6-6 to TRBJ2-7; 8 nucleotides align to TRBD1. The germline V gene encodes CDR1 MNHNY and CDR2 SVGAGI (reference sequence). The CDR3 consists of 15 residues. With V trimmed by 2 bases and J by 3 bases, 6 bases remained unmatched. The CDR3 is CASSYGTGAVYEQYF. CDR3 in DNA: TGTGCCAGCAGTTACGGGACAGGCGCCGTCTACGAGCAGTACTTC.